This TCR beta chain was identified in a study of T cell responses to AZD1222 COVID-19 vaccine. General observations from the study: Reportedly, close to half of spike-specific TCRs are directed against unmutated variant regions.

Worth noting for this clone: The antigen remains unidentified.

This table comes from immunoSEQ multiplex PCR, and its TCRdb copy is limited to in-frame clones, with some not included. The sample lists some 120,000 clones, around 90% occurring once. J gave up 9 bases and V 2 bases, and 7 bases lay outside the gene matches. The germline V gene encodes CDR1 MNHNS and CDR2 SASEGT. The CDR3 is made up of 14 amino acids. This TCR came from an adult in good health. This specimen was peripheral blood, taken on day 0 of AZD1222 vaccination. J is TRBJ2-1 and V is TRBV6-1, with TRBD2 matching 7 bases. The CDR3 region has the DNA TGTGCCAGCAGTGAATTATGGCGGGAGAGTGAGCAGTTCTTC. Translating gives CASSELWRESEQFF.